The T cell receptor (beta chain) described here comes from a study of Ad26.COV2.S vaccination and SARS-CoV-2 variants. General observations from the study: Vaccine recipients surpassed placebo recipients in spike-specific TCR breadth. Comparability of non-spike TCR breadth was observed across vaccine and placebo recipients.

Treatment given: around 19 received Ad26.COV2.S at low or high dose, single or two shots; several received placebo; per-sample allocation not given. Material that was analyzed had been drawn on day 63 after the first vaccine or placebo injection. An adult of 18-55 years in Boston served as donor. Germline CDR1 reads LNHDA; CDR2 reads SQIVND (reference sequence). V lost 7 bases, J lost 3 bases, and 12 bases stayed unmatched. The CDR3 is 16 amino acids. This clone was observed once. The antigen is not known. Sequencing used immunoSEQ multiplex PCR; TCRdb keeps in-frame clones, though not all of them. The sample has fewer than 300,000 clones; around 87% are singletons.

The J gene is TRBJ2-3, the V gene TRBV19; 8 bases line up with TRBD2. The source of this sequence is a person between 18 and 65 years old who received the Ad26.COV2.S COVID-19 vaccine or a placebo. The sample here was peripheral blood, taken in a trial of Ad26.COV2.S vaccine versus placebo. The CDR3 sequence is CASTPGGGRSTDTQYF. The CDR3 coding sequence is TGTGCCAGTACCCCGGGGGGGGGTCGGTCGACAGATACGCAGTATTTT.